This T cell receptor (beta chain) was documented in a study of cytomegalovirus exposure and HLA in healthy donors. Study-wide points: The study dropped some indistinguishable V segments, TRBV6-2 and TRBV6-3 among them. TCR beta chains numbering more than 150 were designated cytomegalovirus-associated. Further analysis, carried out later, found HLA-associated TCR beta chains more clonally expanded than equally common other chains.

The CDR3 sequence is 14 residues long. Trimming took 0 bases from V and 1 from J, leaving 7 bases between them. The germline gives CDR1 SGDLS, CDR2 YYNGEE. Remarks on this clone: Its antigen is unknown.

60 Vbeta and 13 Jbeta primers were used in PCR. Method: immunoSEQ multiplex PCR; TCRdb's copy keeps in-frame clones and lacks some. Reported are fewer than 85,000 clones; the ten largest clones contain around 15%. This receptor was identified in a man aged 50 to 59 in good health and CMV-seropositive. The sample taken for sequencing was PBMCs. The chain is built from TRBV9 and TRBJ1-1; no clear D gene. The CDR3, as DNA: TGTGCCAGCAGCGTAGAGGGAGGGAACACTGAAGCTTTCTTT. It codes for CASSVEGGNTEAFF.